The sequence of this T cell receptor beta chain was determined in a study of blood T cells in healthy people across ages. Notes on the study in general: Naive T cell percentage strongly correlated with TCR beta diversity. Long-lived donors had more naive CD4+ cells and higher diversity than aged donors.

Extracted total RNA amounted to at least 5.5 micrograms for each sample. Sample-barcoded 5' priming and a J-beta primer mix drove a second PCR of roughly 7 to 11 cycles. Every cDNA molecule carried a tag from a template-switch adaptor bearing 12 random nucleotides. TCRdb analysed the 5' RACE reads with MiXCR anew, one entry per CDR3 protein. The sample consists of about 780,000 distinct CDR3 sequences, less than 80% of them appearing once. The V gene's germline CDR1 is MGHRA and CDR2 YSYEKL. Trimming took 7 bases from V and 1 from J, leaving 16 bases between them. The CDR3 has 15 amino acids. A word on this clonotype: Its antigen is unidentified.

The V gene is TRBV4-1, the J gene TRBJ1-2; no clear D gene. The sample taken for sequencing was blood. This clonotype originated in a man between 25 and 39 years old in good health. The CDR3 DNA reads TGCGCCAGCACCCAGTGGGCAGGCGATAACTATGGCTACACCTTC. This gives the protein CASTQWAGDNYGYTF.